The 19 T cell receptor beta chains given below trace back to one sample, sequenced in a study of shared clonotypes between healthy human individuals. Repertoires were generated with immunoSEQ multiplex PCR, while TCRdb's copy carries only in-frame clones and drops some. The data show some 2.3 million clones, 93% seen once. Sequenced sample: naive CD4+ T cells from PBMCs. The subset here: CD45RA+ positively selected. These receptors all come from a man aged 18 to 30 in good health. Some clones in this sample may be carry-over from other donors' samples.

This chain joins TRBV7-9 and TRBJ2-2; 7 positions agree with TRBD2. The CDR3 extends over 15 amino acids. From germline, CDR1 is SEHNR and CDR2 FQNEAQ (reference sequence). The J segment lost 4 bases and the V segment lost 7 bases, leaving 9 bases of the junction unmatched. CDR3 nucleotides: TGTGCCAGCACCCGTCCGGGGGAGGGCACCGGGGAGCTGTTTTTT. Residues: CASTRPGEGTGELFF.

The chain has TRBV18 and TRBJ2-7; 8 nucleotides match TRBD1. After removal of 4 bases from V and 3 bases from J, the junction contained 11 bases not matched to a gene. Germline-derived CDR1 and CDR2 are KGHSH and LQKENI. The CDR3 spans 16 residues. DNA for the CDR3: TGTGCCAGCTCACGGGCCGCCGGACAGGGAATCTACGAGCAGTACTTC. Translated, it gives CASSRAAGQGIYEQYF.

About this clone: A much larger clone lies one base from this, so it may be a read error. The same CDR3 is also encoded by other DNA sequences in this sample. CDR3 sequence: CASSLGDTQYF. Written as DNA, the CDR3 is TGTGCCAGCAGCTTAGGGGATACGCAGTATTTT. The rearrangement joins TRBV5-4 to TRBJ2-3; D not resolved. CDR1 is SGHNT, CDR2 YYREEE, per germline (reference sequence). The CDR3 has 11 amino acids. With 2 bases removed from V and 6 bases from J, the gap between germline ends came to 4 bases.

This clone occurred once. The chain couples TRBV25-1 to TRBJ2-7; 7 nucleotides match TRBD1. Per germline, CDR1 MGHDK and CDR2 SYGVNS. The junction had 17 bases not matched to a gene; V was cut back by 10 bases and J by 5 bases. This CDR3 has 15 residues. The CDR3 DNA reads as TGTGCCATATCCCCACAGGGGTCCTTGGGGAACGAGCAGTACTTC. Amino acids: CAISPQGSLGNEQYF.

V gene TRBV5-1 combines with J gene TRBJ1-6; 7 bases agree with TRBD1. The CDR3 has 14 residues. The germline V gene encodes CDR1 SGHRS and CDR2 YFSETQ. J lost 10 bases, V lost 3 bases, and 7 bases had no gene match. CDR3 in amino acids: CASSSGGVGSPLHF. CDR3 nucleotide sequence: TGCGCCAGCAGCTCAGGGGGGGTCGGCTCACCCCTCCACTTT.

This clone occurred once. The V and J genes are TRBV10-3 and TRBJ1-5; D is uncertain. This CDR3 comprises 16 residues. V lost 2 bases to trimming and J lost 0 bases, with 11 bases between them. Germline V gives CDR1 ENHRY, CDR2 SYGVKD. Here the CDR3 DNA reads TGTGCCATCAGTGAGACTTTAGACCCTAGCAATCAGCCCCAGCATTTT. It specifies CAISETLDPSNQPQHF.

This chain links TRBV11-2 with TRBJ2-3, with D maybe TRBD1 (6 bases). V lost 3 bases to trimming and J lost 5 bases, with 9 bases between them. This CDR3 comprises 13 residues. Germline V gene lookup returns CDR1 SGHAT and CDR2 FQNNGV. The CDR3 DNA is TGTGCCAGCAGCTTTCAGGGGAGAGATACGCAGTATTTT. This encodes CASSFQGRDTQYF.

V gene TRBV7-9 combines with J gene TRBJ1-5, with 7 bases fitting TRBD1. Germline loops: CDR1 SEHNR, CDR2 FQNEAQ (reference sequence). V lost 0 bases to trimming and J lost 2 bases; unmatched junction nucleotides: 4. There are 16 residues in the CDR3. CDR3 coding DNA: TGTGCCAGCAGCTTAGCAGGCCAGGGGGGCAATCAGCCCCAGCATTTT. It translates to CASSLAGQGGNQPQHF.

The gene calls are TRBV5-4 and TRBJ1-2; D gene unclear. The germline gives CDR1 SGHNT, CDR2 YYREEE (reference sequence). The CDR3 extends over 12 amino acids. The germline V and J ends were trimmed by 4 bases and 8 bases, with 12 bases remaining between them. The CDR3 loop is CASSPVQEGYTF. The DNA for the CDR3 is TGTGCCAGCAGCCCGGTTCAAGAGGGCTACACCTTC.

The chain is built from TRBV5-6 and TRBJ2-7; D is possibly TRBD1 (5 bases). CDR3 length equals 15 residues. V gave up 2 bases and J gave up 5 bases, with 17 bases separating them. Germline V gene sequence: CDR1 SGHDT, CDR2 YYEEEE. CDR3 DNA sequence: TGTGCCAGCAGCTTCTACAGGCCTCCCTACGACGAGCAGTACTTC. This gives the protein CASSFYRPPYDEQYF. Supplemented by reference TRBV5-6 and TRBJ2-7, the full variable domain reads DAGVTQSPTHLIKTRGQQVTLRCSPKSGHDTVSWYQQALGQGPQFIFQYYEEEERQRGNFPDRFSGHQFPNYSSELNVNALLLGDSALYLCASSFYRPPYDEQYFGPGTRLTVT.

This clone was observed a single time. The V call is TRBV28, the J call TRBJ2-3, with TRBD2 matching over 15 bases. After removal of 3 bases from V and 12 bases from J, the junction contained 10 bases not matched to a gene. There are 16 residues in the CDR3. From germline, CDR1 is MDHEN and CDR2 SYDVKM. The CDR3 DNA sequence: TGTGCCAGCAGTTTCCAACAGGGACTAGCGGGAGGCCATCAGTATTTT. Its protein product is CASSFQQGLAGGHQYF.

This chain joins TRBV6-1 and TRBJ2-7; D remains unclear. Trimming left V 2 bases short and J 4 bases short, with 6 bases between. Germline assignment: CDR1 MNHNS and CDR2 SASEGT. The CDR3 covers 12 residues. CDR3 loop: CASSELVYEQYF. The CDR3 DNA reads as TGTGCCAGCAGTGAATTAGTATACGAGCAGTACTTC.

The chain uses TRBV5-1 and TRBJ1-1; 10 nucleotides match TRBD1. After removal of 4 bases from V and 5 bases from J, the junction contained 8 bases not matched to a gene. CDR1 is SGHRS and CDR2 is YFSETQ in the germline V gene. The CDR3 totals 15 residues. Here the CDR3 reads CASSRRQGAGTEAFF. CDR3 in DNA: TGCGCCAGCAGCCGTCGACAGGGGGCGGGAACTGAAGCTTTCTTT.

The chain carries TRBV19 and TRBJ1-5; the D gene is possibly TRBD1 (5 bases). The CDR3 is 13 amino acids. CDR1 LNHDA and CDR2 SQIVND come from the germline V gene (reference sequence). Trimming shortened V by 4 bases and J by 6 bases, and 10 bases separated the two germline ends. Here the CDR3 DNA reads TGTGCCAGTAGTACTGACAGTCTTCAGCCCCAGCATTTT. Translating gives CASSTDSLQPQHF.

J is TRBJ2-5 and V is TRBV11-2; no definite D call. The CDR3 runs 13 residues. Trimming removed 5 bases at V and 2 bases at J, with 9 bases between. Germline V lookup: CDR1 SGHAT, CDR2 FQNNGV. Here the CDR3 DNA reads TGTGCCAGCAGCCCCCGTCAGCAAGAGACCCAGTACTTC. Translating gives CASSPRQQETQYF.

As DNA, the CDR3 is TGTGCCAGCCAGAGAGCCCGGACTGGAAACACCATATATTTT. Protein product: CASQRARTGNTIYF. The rearrangement joins TRBV6-5 to TRBJ1-3; D unresolved. The CDR3 is made up of 14 amino acids. CDR1 MNHEY and CDR2 SVGAGI come from the germline V gene. V was pared by 8 bases and J by 2 bases, with 13 bases between.

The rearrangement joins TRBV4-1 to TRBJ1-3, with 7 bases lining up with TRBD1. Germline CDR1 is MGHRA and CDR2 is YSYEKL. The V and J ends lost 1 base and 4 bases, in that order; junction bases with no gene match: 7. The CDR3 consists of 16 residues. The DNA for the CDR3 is TGCGCCAGCAGCCAAGTTCCAGGGGGAAGAGGAAACACCATATATTTT. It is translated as CASSQVPGGRGNTIYF.

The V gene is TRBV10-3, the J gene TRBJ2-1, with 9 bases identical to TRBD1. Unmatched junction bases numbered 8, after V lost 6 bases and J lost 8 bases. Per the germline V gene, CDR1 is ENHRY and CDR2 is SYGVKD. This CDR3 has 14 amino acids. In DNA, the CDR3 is TGTGCCATCAGCGCGACAGGGGGGTACTATGAGCAGTTCTTC. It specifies CAISATGGYYEQFF.

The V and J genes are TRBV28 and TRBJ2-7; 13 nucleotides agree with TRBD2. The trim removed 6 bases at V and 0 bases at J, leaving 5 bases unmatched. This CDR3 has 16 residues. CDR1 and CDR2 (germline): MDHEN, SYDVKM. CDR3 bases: TGTGCCAGCAGCCCTTGGACTAGCGGGAGCTCCTACGAGCAGTACTTC. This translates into CASSPWTSGSSYEQYF. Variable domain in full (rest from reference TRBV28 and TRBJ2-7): DVKVTQSSRYLVKRTGEKVFLECVQDMDHENMFWYRQDPGLGLRLIYFSYDVKMKEKGDIPEGYSVSREKKERFSLILESASTNQTSMYLCASSPWTSGSSYEQYFGPGTRLTVT.